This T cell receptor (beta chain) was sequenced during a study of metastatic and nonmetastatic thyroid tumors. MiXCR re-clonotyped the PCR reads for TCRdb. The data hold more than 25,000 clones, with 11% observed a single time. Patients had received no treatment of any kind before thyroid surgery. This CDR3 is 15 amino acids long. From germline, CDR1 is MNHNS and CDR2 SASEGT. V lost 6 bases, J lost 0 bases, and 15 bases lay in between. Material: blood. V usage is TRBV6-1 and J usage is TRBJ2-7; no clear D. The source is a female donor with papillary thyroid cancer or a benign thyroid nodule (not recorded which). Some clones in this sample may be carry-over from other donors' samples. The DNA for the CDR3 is TGTGCCAGCAGCGCAATGAGTACCCCCTCCTACGAGCAGTACTTC. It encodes CASSAMSTPSYEQYF.